These 7 T cell receptor beta chains share one sample of origin, sequenced in a study of human T cells and chemical hapten exposure. Time point reported: pre-sensitization, week 0. Treatment meaning: therapeutic diphenylcyclopropenone sensitization with weekly scalp DPC. A single record per CDR3 protein comes from TCRdb applying MiXCR to the RACE reads. The profile shows approximately 60,000 distinct CDR3 sequences, 9.5% to 10% of them singletons. The sample consisted of whole blood, taken in connection with sensitization to the hapten diphenylcyclopropenone (DPC). These receptor sequences come from a man aged 40-49 years with alopecia areata. Some clones in this sample may be carry-over from other donors' samples.

This clonotype was seen many times. The J gene is TRBJ2-5, the V gene TRBV11-3; weak D call: TRBD1 (5 bases). The CDR3 consists of 14 residues. The germline CDR1 and CDR2 sequences are SGHNT and YENEEA. V was trimmed by 2 bases and J by 2 bases, leaving 9 bases between them. This CDR3 is CASSLSDTQETQYF. CDR3 DNA sequence: TGTGCCAGCAGCTTATCGGACACTCAAGAGACCCAGTACTTC.

This clonotype was detected many times. The chain employs TRBV4-1 and TRBJ1-4; the D is unclear. The CDR3 runs to 15 residues. Germline assignment: CDR1 MGHRA and CDR2 YSYEKL. Trimming cost V 0 bases and J 12 bases, with 17 bases left between them. The CDR3 DNA sequence: TGCGCCAGCAGCCAAGATTCGGGCGTTGGTTGGCAACTGTTTTTT. Translating gives CASSQDSGVGWQLFF.

This rearrangement joins TRBV7-2 to TRBJ2-7; D is perhaps TRBD2 (5 bases). CDR1 is SGHTA, CDR2 FQGNSA, per germline. Deletions cut 5 bases from V and 2 bases from J, with 16 bases between. CDR3 size: 15 residues. CDR3 region: CASSLAGISTYEQYF. In DNA form, the CDR3 reads TGTGCCAGCAGCCTGGCCGGGATCTCCACCTACGAGCAGTACTTC.

This clonotype has ten or more counts. The V and J genes are TRBV6-2 or TRBV6-3 and TRBJ2-1; D gene uncertain. Germline assignment: CDR1 MNHEY and CDR2 SVGEGT. The ends were cut back, 6 bases at V and 2 bases at J, with 11 bases in the middle. The CDR3 is 14 residues long. This CDR3 is CASSQKGPYNEQFF. The CDR3 DNA is TGTGCCAGCAGCCAGAAAGGCCCCTACAATGAGCAGTTCTTC.

At least ten counts were recorded for this clonotype. The chain joins TRBV19 to TRBJ2-2; D remains ambiguous. V dropped 4 bases and J dropped 8 bases, with 17 bases sitting between them. CDR3 size: 15 residues. The germline V gene has CDR1 LNHDA and CDR2 SQIVND (reference sequence). CDR3 in DNA: TGTGCCAGTAGTACCCAATCGTCCCCAATTGGGGAGCTGTTTTTT. Its translation: CASSTQSSPIGELFF. The entire variable domain, with the rest obtained from reference TRBV19 and TRBJ2-2, is as follows: DGGITQSPKYLFRKEGQNVTLSCEQNLNHDAMYWYRQDPGQGLRLIYYSQIVNDFQKGDIAEGYSVSREKKESFPLTVTSAQKNPTAFYLCASSTQSSPIGELFFGEGSRLTVL.

V is TRBV20-1 and J is TRBJ2-1; 13 bases map to TRBD2. Germline lookup yields CDR1 DFQATT and CDR2 SNEGSKA (reference sequence). V gave up 4 bases and J gave up 3 bases; unmatched junction bases: 3. The CDR3 covers 15 residues. The CDR3 here is CSATRTSGSYNEQFF. In DNA form, the CDR3 reads TGCAGTGCTACCCGGACTAGCGGGAGCTACAATGAGCAGTTCTTC.

The V gene is TRBV11-2, the J gene TRBJ2-2, with D possibly called TRBD1 or TRBD2 (5 bases each). V was pared by 7 bases and J by 5 bases, with 23 bases between. Germline V CDR1 and CDR2: SGHAT, FQNNGV. This CDR3 has 17 amino acids. CDR3 loop: CASTESIRGRETGELFF. DNA of the CDR3: TGTGCCAGCACCGAGTCGATCCGGGGCAGGGAAACCGGGGAGCTGTTTTTT.